This T cell receptor beta chain was captured by sequencing in a study of T cells in Graves' hyperthyroidism and ophthalmopathy. This clonotype was recorded many times. What it binds is not known. Duration under 3 months, a NOSPECS grade of at least 4, and a Clinical Activity Score of at least 3 characterized the ophthalmopathy patients. Regarding the study as a whole: Prediction of ophthalmopathy progression came a median roughly 7.1 months pre-onset. Most thyroid clonotypes that were expanded above 0.001 also turned up in blood.

V lost 5 bases and J 11 bases, leaving 15 bases between the germline ends. From germline, CDR1 is SGHTA and CDR2 FQGNSA. The CDR3 has 12 amino acids. TCR beta CDR3 region amplification was performed from RNA transcripts. RT-PCR in the first round (using the HTBI primer set) targeted the TCR CDR3. TCRdb processed the multiplex PCR reads anew with MiXCR; each CDR3 protein has one entry. There are more than 350,000 distinct CDR3 sequences in the sample; 14% occur only once, and 15% to 20% lies in the top ten. This chain joins TRBV7-2 and TRBJ1-1; D may be TRBD1 (6 bases). The TCR originated in a woman aged 30 to 39 with Graves' ophthalmopathy. The source material was blood. As DNA, the CDR3 is TGTGCCAGCAGCCCTCCAGGTAGGGGGGCTTTCTTT. It translates to CASSPPGRGAFF. The full variable domain, rest sourced from reference TRBV7-2 and TRBJ1-1, is GAGVSQSPSNKVTEKGKDVELRCDPISGHTALYWYRQSLGQGLEFLIYFQGNSAPDKSGLPSDRFSAERTGGSVSTLTIQRTQQEDSAVYLCASSPPGRGAFFGQGTRLTVV.